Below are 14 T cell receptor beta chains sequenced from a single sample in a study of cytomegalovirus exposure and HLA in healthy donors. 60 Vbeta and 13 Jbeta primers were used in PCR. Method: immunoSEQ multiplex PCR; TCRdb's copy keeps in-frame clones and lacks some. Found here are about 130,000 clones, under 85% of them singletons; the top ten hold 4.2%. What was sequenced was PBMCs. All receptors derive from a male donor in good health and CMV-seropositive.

The CDR3 loop is CAISDGDRGNTEAFF. CDR3 bases: TGTGCCATCAGTGATGGGGACAGGGGGAACACTGAAGCTTTCTTT. V and J are TRBV10-3 and TRBJ1-1; 10 positions agree with TRBD1. Germline loops: CDR1 ENHRY, CDR2 SYGVKD. The CDR3 has 15 residues. The V segment lost 3 bases and the J segment 1 base; nucleotides outside the gene matches: 2.

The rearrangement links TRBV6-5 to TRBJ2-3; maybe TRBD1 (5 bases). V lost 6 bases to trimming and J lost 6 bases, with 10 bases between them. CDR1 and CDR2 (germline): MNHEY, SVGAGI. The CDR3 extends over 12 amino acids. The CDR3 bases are TGTGCCAGCAGCCACAAGGGGGATACGCAGTATTTT. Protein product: CASSHKGDTQYF.

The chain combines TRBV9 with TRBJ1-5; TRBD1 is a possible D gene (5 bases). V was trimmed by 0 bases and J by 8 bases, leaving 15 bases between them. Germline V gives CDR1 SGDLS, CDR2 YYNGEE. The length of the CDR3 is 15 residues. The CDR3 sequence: CASSVGAGQPEPQHF. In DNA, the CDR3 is TGTGCCAGCAGCGTAGGGGCAGGGCAACCAGAGCCCCAGCATTTT.

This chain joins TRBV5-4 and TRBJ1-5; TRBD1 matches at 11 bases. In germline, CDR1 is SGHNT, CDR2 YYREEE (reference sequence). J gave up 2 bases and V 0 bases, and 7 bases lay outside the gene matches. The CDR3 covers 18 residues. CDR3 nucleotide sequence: TGTGCCAGCAGCTTGGGGACAGGGGGCTCGATAGGCAATCAGCCCCAGCATTTT. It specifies CASSLGTGGSIGNQPQHF.

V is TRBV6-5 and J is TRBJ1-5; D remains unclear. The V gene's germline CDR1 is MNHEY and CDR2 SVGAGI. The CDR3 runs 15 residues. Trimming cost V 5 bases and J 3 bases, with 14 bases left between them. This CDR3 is CASSPGRGYNQPQHF. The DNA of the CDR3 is TGTGCCAGCAGTCCCGGACGGGGTTACAATCAGCCCCAGCATTTT.

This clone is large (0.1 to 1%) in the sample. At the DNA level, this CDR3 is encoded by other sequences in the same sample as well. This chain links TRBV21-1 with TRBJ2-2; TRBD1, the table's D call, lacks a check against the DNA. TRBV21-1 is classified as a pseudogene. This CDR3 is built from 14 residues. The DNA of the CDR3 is TGTGCCAGCAGCAAGGGACAGGGGGCCGGGGAGCTGTTTTTT. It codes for CASSKGQGAGELFF.

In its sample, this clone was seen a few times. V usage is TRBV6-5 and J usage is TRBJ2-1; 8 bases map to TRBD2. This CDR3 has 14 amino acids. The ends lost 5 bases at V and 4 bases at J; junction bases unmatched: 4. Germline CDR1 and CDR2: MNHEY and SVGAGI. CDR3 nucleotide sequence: TGTGCCAGCAGTGAACTAGCGGATTACAATGAGCAGTTCTTC. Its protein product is CASSELADYNEQFF.

CDR3 protein: CASSIGHQNTEAFF. As DNA, the CDR3 is TGTGCCAGTAGTATAGGACACCAGAACACTGAAGCTTTCTTT. The chain recombines TRBV19 with TRBJ1-1; D gene uncertain. The V end was cut by 1 base, the J end by 1 base, with 7 bases between. Germline lookup yields CDR1 LNHDA and CDR2 SQIVND (reference sequence). The CDR3 runs to 14 residues.

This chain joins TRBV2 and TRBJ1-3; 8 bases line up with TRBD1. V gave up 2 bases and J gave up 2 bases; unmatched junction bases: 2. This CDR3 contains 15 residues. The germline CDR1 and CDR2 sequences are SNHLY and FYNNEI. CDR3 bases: TGTGCCAGCAGTGAACTCAGGGGGCCTGGAAACACCATATATTTT. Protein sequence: CASSELRGPGNTIYF.

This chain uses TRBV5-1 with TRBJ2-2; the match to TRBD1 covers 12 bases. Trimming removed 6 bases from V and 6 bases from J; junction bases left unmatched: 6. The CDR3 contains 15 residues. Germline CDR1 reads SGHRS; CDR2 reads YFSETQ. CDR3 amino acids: CASTLGQGASGELFF. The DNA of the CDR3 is TGCGCCAGCACCCTGGGACAGGGGGCGTCCGGGGAGCTGTTTTTT.

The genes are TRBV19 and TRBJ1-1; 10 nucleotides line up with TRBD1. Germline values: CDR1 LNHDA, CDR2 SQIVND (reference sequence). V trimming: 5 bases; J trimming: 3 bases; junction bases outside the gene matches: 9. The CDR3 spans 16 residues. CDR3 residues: CASSPRTGGGYTEAFF. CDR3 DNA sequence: TGTGCCAGTAGTCCAAGGACAGGGGGTGGGTACACTGAAGCTTTCTTT.

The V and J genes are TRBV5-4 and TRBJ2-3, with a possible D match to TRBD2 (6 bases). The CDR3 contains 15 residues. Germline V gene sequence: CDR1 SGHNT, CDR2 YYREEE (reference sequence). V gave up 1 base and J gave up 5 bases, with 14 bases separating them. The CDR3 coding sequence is TGTGCCAGCAGCTTGAAAAGCGGGTCCGGAGATACGCAGTATTTT. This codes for CASSLKSGSGDTQYF.

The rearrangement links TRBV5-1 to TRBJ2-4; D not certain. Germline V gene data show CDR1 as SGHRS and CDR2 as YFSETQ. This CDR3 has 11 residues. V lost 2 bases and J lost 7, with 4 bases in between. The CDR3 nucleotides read TGCGCCAGCAGCTTCCAGAACATTCAGTACTTC. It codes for CASSFQNIQYF.

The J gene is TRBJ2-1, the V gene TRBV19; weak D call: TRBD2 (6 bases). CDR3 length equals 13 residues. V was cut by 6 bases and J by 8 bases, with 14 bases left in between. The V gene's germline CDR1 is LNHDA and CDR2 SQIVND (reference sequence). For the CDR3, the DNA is TGTGCCAGTAGCGGGAGTAAGAGCGATGAGCAGTTCTTC. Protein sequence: CASSGSKSDEQFF.